These T cell receptor beta chains were read from a single sample in a study of technical replicates of blood from a few donors. TCRdb's table, derived via immunoSEQ multiplex PCR, lists solely in-frame clones and lacks some. The sample has around 90,000 clones; roughly 93% are singletons. Sequencing was done on a sample of T cells isolated from PBMCs. Receptor source: a human donor in good health. Both conserved end residues are trimmed from each CDR3. Each record gives: V gene, J gene, clone size, CDR3 length, CDR3 protein. Clone size is not always given. Where it is, it says once, few, many or a class for expanded clones.

TRBV19,TRBJ1-1,-,13,ASSIEGQGGTEAF
TRBV19,TRBJ2-6,-,15,ASSTHDRFSGANVLT
TRBV6-5,TRBJ1-2,-,10,ASSDSAYGYT
TRBV6-1,TRBJ1-1,-,13,ASSEGGYVLTEAF
TRBV23-1,TRBJ2-7,-,11,ALSPLSGYEQY
TRBV19,TRBJ2-5,-,13,ASSRGQGAGETQY
TRBV6-1,TRBJ2-7,-,11,ASRADSGYEQY
TRBV6-5,TRBJ2-4,-,14,ASSYSSPKQGNIQY
TRBV5-1,TRBJ2-5,-,14,ASSLGKTGSGETQY
TRBV11-2,TRBJ1-2,-,13,ASSPSRQGAVGYT
TRBV30,TRBJ2-2,once,11,AWSHRGTGELF
TRBV7-2,TRBJ2-7,-,13,ASSQFTGGSYEQY
TRBV28,TRBJ2-2,once,13,ASSFRLAYSGELF
TRBV28,TRBJ2-7,-,14,ASVAPLAGSSSEQY
TRBV28,TRBJ2-3,-,13,ASSLSGQGRDTQY
TRBV13,TRBJ1-6,once,14,ASSNNPGQMRSPLH
TRBV29-1,TRBJ2-7,-,12,SVEGYGLTYEQY
TRBV28,TRBJ1-5,-,11,ASKRDFNQPQH
TRBV4-1,TRBJ1-4,-,14,ASSPHPGQGFEKLF
TRBV2,TRBJ2-5,-,13,ASSLTGAITRAQY
TRBV5-1,TRBJ2-2,-,12,ASQTGEISGELF
TRBV10-2,TRBJ2-7,few,11,ASSRQDTYEQY
TRBV7-3,TRBJ2-5,-,13,ASSSSGTGGETQY
TRBV7-6,TRBJ2-1,-,14,ASSLEAVRSNQEQF
TRBV4-2,TRBJ1-2,few,15,ASSQDQGRGQDYGYT
TRBV6-5,TRBJ2-2,-,14,ASSYSFGANTGELF
TRBV4-1,TRBJ2-7,once,14,ASSSRMEPGTYEQY
TRBV19,TRBJ2-2,-,14,ASSIGLQGRAGELF
TRBV25-1,TRBJ1-6,-,14,ASSDDTFVDNSPLH